The present T cell receptor (beta chain) was sequenced within a study of early T cells in non-severe SARS-CoV-2 infection. Across the whole study: Bulk RNA taken from unsorted whole blood was sequenced, leaving chains unpaired. Broader study findings: Matching with VDJdb favored anti-spike CD8 responses (missing private and CD4 specificities).

Concerning this clonotype itself: Its antigen is currently unknown.

In the library, individual cDNA molecules carried attached unique molecular identifiers. TCRdb recomputed calls from the 5' RACE reads with MiXCR, one row per CDR3 protein. The sample records around 45,000 distinct CDR3 sequences, roughly 7% being singletons. Per the germline V gene, CDR1 is LGHDT and CDR2 is YNNKEL (reference sequence). J was trimmed by 7 bases and V by 6 bases; bases with no gene match: 12. This CDR3 has 15 amino acids. The chain uses TRBV3-1 and TRBJ2-1; 7 bases fit TRBD2. The sequence was obtained from an adult who was a healthcare worker with PCR-confirmed SARS-CoV-2 infection or an uninfected control (not recorded which). What was sequenced was whole blood. CDR3: CASSSNRGDENEQFF. CDR3 DNA sequence: TGTGCCAGCAGTTCCAACCGGGGGGACGAAAATGAGCAGTTCTTC.